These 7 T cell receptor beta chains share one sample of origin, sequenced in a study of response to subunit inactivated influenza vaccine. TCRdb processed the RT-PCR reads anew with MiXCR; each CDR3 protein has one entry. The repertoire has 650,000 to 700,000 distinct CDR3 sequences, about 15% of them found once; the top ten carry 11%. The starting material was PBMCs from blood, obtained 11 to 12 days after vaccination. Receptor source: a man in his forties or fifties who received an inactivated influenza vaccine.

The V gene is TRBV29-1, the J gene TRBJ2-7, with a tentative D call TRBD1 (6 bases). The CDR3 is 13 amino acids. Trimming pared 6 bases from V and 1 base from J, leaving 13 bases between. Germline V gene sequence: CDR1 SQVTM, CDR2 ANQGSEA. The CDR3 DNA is TGCAGCGTCTCTGACAGGCCTTCCTACGAGCAGTACTTC. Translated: CSVSDRPSYEQYF.

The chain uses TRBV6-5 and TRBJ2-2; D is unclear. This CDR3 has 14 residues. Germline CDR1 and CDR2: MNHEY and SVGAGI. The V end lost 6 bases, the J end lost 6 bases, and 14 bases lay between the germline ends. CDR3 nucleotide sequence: TGTGCCAGCAGATACCTACTCGCCTCCGGGGAGCTGTTTTTT. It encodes CASRYLLASGELFF.

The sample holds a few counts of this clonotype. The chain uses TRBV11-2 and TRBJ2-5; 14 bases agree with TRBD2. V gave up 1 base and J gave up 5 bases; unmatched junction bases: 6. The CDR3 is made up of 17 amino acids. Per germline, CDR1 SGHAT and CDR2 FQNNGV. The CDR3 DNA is TGTGCCAGCAGCTTAGGGGGACTAGCGGGAGCAGAGGAGACCCAGTACTTC. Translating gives CASSLGGLAGAEETQYF. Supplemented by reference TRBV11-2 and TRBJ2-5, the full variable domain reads EAGVAQSPRYKIIEKRQSVAFWCNPISGHATLYWYQQILGQGPKLLIQFQNNGVVDDSQLPKDRFSAERLKGVDSTLKIQPAKLEDSAVYLCASSLGGLAGAEETQYFGPGTRLLVL.

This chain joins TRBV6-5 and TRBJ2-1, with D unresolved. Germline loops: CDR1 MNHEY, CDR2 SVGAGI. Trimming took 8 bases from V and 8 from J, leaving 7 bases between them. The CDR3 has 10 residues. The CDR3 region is CASGWDEQFF. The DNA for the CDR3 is TGTGCCAGCGGGTGGGATGAGCAGTTCTTC.

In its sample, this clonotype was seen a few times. The CDR3 sequence: CATSRDRTSGPRDTQYF. CDR3 bases: TGTGCCACCAGCAGAGATCGGACTAGCGGGCCTCGAGATACGCAGTATTTT. This chain connects TRBV15 to TRBJ2-3, with 11 nucleotides matching TRBD2. The CDR3 length is 17 residues. The V gene end was trimmed by 0 bases and the J gene end by 5 bases; junction bases not matched to a gene: 7. Germline CDR1 LNHNV, CDR2 YYDKDF (reference sequence). Drawing the rest from reference TRBV15 and TRBJ2-3, the complete variable domain is DAMVIQNPRYQVTQFGKPVTLSCSQTLNHNVMYWYQQKSSQAPKLLFHYYDKDFNNEADTPDNFQSRRPNTSFCFLDIRSPGLGDTAMYLCATSRDRTSGPRDTQYFGPGTRLTVL.

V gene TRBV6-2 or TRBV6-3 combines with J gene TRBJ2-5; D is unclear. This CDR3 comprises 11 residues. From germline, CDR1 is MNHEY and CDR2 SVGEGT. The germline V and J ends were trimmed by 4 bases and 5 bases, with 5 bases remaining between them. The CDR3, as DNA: TGTGCCAGCAGTTCACACGAGACCCAGTACTTC. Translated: CASSSHETQYF.

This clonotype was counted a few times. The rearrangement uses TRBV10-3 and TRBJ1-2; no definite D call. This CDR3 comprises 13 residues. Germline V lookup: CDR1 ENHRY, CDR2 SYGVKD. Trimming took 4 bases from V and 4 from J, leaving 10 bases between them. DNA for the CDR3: TGTGCCATCAGTGTACCAGAACGCTATGGCTACACCTTC. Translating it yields CAISVPERYGYTF.